Below, 28 T cell receptor beta chains from the same sample are listed, as sequenced in a study of blood T cell repertoires in COVID-19. The data were produced by immunoSEQ multiplex PCR, yet TCRdb's version contains in-frame clones alone and is incomplete. The repertoire consists of roughly 300,000 clones, with approximately 89% occurring once and the leading ten covering approximately 1.8%. What was sequenced was peripheral blood. Every receptor here comes from a woman in her 30s with COVID-19, enrolled during active disease.

The chain has TRBV5-4 and TRBJ2-5; D not certain. Germline V lookup: CDR1 SGHNT, CDR2 YYREEE (reference sequence). Trimming shortened V by 0 bases and J by 1 base, and 10 bases separated the two germline ends. CDR3 size: 15 residues. CDR3: CASSLEPGLQETQYF. The CDR3 DNA is TGTGCCAGCAGCTTGGAACCAGGCCTCCAAGAGACCCAGTACTTC.

This chain connects TRBV5-1 to TRBJ2-5; the match to TRBD1 covers 7 bases. Germline V lookup: CDR1 SGHRS, CDR2 YFSETQ. V lost 4 bases and J lost 5; bases outside the gene matches: 11. This CDR3 spans 15 amino acids. The CDR3 loop is CASSRSGQLSETQYF. Written as DNA, the CDR3 is TGCGCCAGCAGCCGTTCGGGACAGCTTAGCGAGACCCAGTACTTC.

The chain links TRBV7-9 to TRBJ2-1; D gene ambiguous. Trimming removed 0 bases at V and 4 bases at J, with 4 bases between. Germline V gene sequence: CDR1 SEHNR, CDR2 FQNEAQ (reference sequence). CDR3 size: 13 residues. This CDR3 reads CASSLAHYNEQFF. The CDR3 DNA sequence: TGTGCCAGCAGCTTAGCACATTACAATGAGCAGTTCTTC.

The chain couples TRBV6-6 to TRBJ2-7; 10 nucleotides agree with TRBD1. V shed 5 bases and J 1 base; nucleotides not matched to a gene: 8. This CDR3 region has 16 residues. CDR1 is MNHNY and CDR2 is SVGAGI in the germline V gene (reference sequence). The CDR3 nucleotides are TGTGCCAGCAGTGCACAGGGACAGGGGAATTCCTACGAGCAGTACGTC. Protein sequence: CASSAQGQGNSYEQYV.

The CDR3 DNA reads as TGCGCCAGCAGCCAGGGGGCAGGGAGCAATCAGCCCCAGCATTTT. It specifies CASSQGAGSNQPQHF. The gene calls are TRBV4-1 and TRBJ1-5; D possibly corresponds to TRBD1 (6 bases). Trimming stripped 3 bases from V and 1 base from J, with 10 bases between. The CDR3 totals 15 residues. CDR1 is MGHRA, CDR2 YSYEKL, per germline.

This clone was found once. J is TRBJ1-1 and V is TRBV7-8, with a tentative D call TRBD1 (5 bases). The CDR3 is 16 residues long. Between the trimmed V and J ends, which lost 2 bases and 4 bases, there was a span of 17 bases. Germline lookup yields CDR1 SGHVS and CDR2 FQNEAQ. DNA for the CDR3: TGTGCCAGCAGCTTAAGTCCAGGGCTTTTGGGCACTGAAGCTTTCTTT. As protein: CASSLSPGLLGTEAFF. Complete variable domain (other parts from reference TRBV7-8 and TRBJ1-1): GAGVSQSPRYKVAKRGQDVALRCDPISGHVSLFWYQQALGQGPEFLTYFQNEAQLDKSGLPSDRFFAERPEGSVSTLKIQRTQQEDSAVYLCASSLSPGLLGTEAFFGQGTRLTVV.

This clone was detected once. V gene TRBV15 combines with J gene TRBJ2-1; tentative D call: TRBD1 (6 bases). The germline gives CDR1 LNHNV, CDR2 YYDKDF (reference sequence). V was clipped by 3 bases and J by 0 bases, with 21 bases between them. The CDR3 has 19 amino acids. The CDR3 DNA follows: TGTGCCACCAGCAGCCCCATTCTTAAGACAGGAAGCTCCTACAATGAGCAGTTCTTC. Amino acids: CATSSPILKTGSSYNEQFF.

This clone was found once. V and J are TRBV2 and TRBJ2-5, with D maybe TRBD1 (5 bases). Between the trimmed V and J ends, which lost 6 bases and 5 bases, there was a span of 10 bases. This CDR3 spans 12 amino acids. In germline, CDR1 is SNHLY, CDR2 FYNNEI. For the CDR3, the DNA is TGTGCCAGCAGGGACAACGGGGAGACCCAGTACTTC. Amino acids: CASRDNGETQYF. Drawing the rest from reference TRBV2 and TRBJ2-5, the complete variable domain is EPEVTQTPSHQVTQMGQEVILRCVPISNHLYFYWYRQILGQKVEFLVSFYNNEISEKSEIFDDQFSVERPDGSNFTLKIRSTKLEDSAMYFCASRDNGETQYFGPGTRLLVL.

Here the CDR3 reads CASSPRAGDTEAFF. The CDR3 DNA is TGTGCCAGCTCGCCCCGAGCAGGCGACACTGAAGCTTTCTTT. The chain is built from TRBV18 and TRBJ1-1, with D hard to call. Germline V gene data show CDR1 as KGHSH and CDR2 as LQKENI. Trimming cost V 6 bases and J 3 bases, with 14 bases left between them. This CDR3 comprises 14 residues.

This chain joins TRBV19 and TRBJ2-4; the D is unclear. CDR1 is LNHDA and CDR2 is SQIVND in the germline V gene (reference sequence). This CDR3 is 11 amino acids long. V was trimmed by 5 bases and J by 7 bases, leaving 6 bases between them. The CDR3 is CASSEWNIQYF. The CDR3, as DNA: TGTGCCAGTAGTGAGTGGAACATTCAGTACTTC.

A note on this clone: Distinct nucleotide sequences in the sample also encode this CDR3. The CDR3 reads CASSLGTGYGYTF. In DNA, the CDR3 is TGTGCCAGCAGCTTAGGAACAGGCTATGGCTACACCTTC. The genes are TRBV7-9 and TRBJ1-2; D may be TRBD1 (5 bases). Trimming left V 1 base short and J 4 bases short, with 7 bases between. Germline CDR1 SEHNR, CDR2 FQNEAQ (reference sequence). This CDR3 region has 13 residues.

A remark on this clone: Different DNA sequences within this sample yield the same CDR3. V is TRBV5-1 and J is TRBJ2-3; D might be TRBD1 (6 bases). This CDR3 region has 13 residues. In germline, CDR1 is SGHRS, CDR2 YFSETQ. Trimming removed 1 base from V and 3 bases from J, with 6 bases in between. The DNA for the CDR3 is TGCGCCAGCAGCTTGCAGGGGACAGATACGCAGTATTTT. It translates to CASSLQGTDTQYF.

This chain uses TRBV3-1 (or the pseudogene TRBV3-2) with TRBJ1-2; 9 nucleotides line up with TRBD1. V was clipped by 4 bases and J by 3 bases; unmatched bases: 0. Per germline, CDR1 LGHDT and CDR2 YNNKEL (reference sequence). This CDR3 has 13 amino acids. This CDR3 is CASSRDRDYGYTF. CDR3 DNA: TGTGCCAGCAGCCGGGACAGGGACTATGGCTACACCTTC.

The rearrangement uses TRBV29-1 and TRBJ2-3; D perhaps matches TRBD2 (5 bases). V lost 3 bases, J lost 4 bases, and 17 bases lay in between. The germline CDR1 and CDR2 sequences are SQVTM and ANQGSEA. The CDR3 is 15 residues long. Here the CDR3 reads CSVEGPGSRPDTQYF. CDR3 bases: TGCAGCGTTGAGGGCCCGGGGAGTAGGCCAGATACGCAGTATTTT.

The J gene is TRBJ1-5, the V gene TRBV6-2 or TRBV6-3; 9 bases align to TRBD1. The V segment lost 2 bases and the J segment 1 base; nucleotides outside the gene matches: 9. CDR3 length: 18 amino acids. Per germline, CDR1 MNHEY and CDR2 SVGEGT. The CDR3 sequence is CASSYQLQGAGSNQPQHF. CDR3 in DNA: TGTGCCAGCAGTTACCAACTACAGGGGGCTGGGAGCAATCAGCCCCAGCATTTT.

The chain employs TRBV7-2 and TRBJ2-5; 16 nucleotides agree with TRBD2. With V trimmed by 0 bases and J by 5 bases, 15 bases remained unmatched. CDR1 is SGHTA, CDR2 FQGNSA, per germline. The CDR3 spans 21 residues. CDR3 sequence (DNA): TGTGCCAGCAGCTTAGCCGCGGGCCAGGGACTAGCGGGGGGGTTAGCGGAGACCCAGTACTTC. Amino acids: CASSLAAGQGLAGGLAETQYF.

J is TRBJ1-3 and V is TRBV7-2; 9 bases agree with TRBD1. Trimming cost V 2 bases and J 4 bases; bases outside gene matches: 9. CDR1 and CDR2 (germline): SGHTA, FQGNSA. This CDR3 is built from 17 residues. Here the CDR3 reads CASSLWDRDREGNTIYF. CDR3 sequence (DNA): TGTGCCAGCAGCTTATGGGACAGGGACAGGGAGGGAAACACCATATATTTT.

V is TRBV6-1 and J is TRBJ1-2; tentatively, D is TRBD1 (6 bases). Germline CDR1 is MNHNS and CDR2 is SASEGT. V was shortened by 0 bases and J by 3 bases, with 11 bases between the two germline ends. This CDR3 has 15 residues. The DNA of the CDR3 is TGTGCCAGCAGTGAAGCGGGGGCGCTTTACTATGGCTACACCTTC. It specifies CASSEAGALYYGYTF.

This clone is a singleton in its sample. The rearrangement links TRBV5-5 to TRBJ1-1; TRBD1 agrees at 7 bases. The J segment lost 13 bases and the V segment lost 2 bases, leaving 8 bases of the junction unmatched. The CDR3 loop spans 12 amino acids. Per germline, CDR1 SGHKS and CDR2 YYEKEE (reference sequence). CDR3 residues: CASSLVDRDGFF. In DNA form, the CDR3 reads TGTGCCAGCAGCTTAGTCGACAGGGATGGTTTCTTT.

The V and J genes are TRBV1 and TRBJ2-2; the table names TRBD2, a call not compared with the DNA. TRBV1 represents a pseudogene. This CDR3 has 19 amino acids. CDR3 region: CTSSQGRLSGGVNTGELFF. The CDR3 nucleotides are TGCACCAGCAGCCAAGGACGACTAAGCGGGGGGGTGAACACCGGGGAGCTGTTTTTT.

Only one count was recorded for this clone. The chain combines TRBV7-2 with TRBJ1-5; D is uncertain. Germline V gene sequence: CDR1 SGHTA, CDR2 FQGNSA. Trimming left V 5 bases short and J 3 bases short, with 11 bases between. This CDR3 has 14 amino acids. The CDR3 sequence is CASSGLGPNQPQHF. DNA of the CDR3: TGTGCCAGCAGCGGCTTGGGCCCCAATCAGCCCCAGCATTTT. The entire variable domain, with the rest obtained from reference TRBV7-2 and TRBJ1-5, is as follows: GAGVSQSPSNKVTEKGKDVELRCDPISGHTALYWYRQSLGQGLEFLIYFQGNSAPDKSGLPSDRFSAERTGGSVSTLTIQRTQQEDSAVYLCASSGLGPNQPQHFGDGTRLSIL.

The J gene is TRBJ1-5, the V gene TRBV7-8, with 8 bases identical to TRBD1. CDR3 length: 16 amino acids. The V gene end was trimmed by 5 bases and the J gene end by 6 bases; junction bases not matched to a gene: 12. Germline V lookup: CDR1 SGHVS, CDR2 FQNEAQ. Written as DNA, the CDR3 is TGTGCCAGCAGCCCGGCCCCCGCAGGGGGCGGTCAGCCCCAGCATTTT. It is translated as CASSPAPAGGGQPQHF.

This chain links TRBV28 with TRBJ2-1; D ambiguous. V lost 3 bases to trimming and J lost 0 bases, with 12 bases between them. This CDR3 region has 16 residues. Germline lookup yields CDR1 MDHEN and CDR2 SYDVKM. CDR3 DNA sequence: TGTGCCAGCAGTTTGTACAGCTTGAGCTCCTACAATGAGCAGTTCTTC. The encoded protein is CASSLYSLSSYNEQFF. The whole variable domain, remainder taken from reference TRBV28 and TRBJ2-1, is DVKVTQSSRYLVKRTGEKVFLECVQDMDHENMFWYRQDPGLGLRLIYFSYDVKMKEKGDIPEGYSVSREKKERFSLILESASTNQTSMYLCASSLYSLSSYNEQFFGPGTRLTVL.

V and J are TRBV7-9 and TRBJ1-1; no definite D call. CDR1 and CDR2 (germline): SEHNR, FQNEAQ (reference sequence). With 0 bases removed from V and 1 base from J, the gap between germline ends came to 3 bases. This CDR3 comprises 13 residues. The CDR3 sequence: CASSLARNTEAFF. The CDR3 coding sequence is TGTGCCAGCAGCTTAGCGAGGAACACTGAAGCTTTCTTT. Supplemented by reference TRBV7-9 and TRBJ1-1, the full variable domain reads DTGVSQNPRHKITKRGQNVTFRCDPISEHNRLYWYRQTLGQGPEFLTYFQNEAQLEKSRLLSDRFSAERPKGSFSTLEIQRTEQGDSAMYLCASSLARNTEAFFGQGTRLTVV.

CDR3 sequence: CASRGLAGTGELFF. The CDR3 DNA reads TGTGCCAGCAGGGGACTAGCGGGGACCGGGGAGCTGTTTTTT. The chain joins TRBV2 to TRBJ2-2; 13 bases align to TRBD2. Looked up from germline, CDR1 is SNHLY and CDR2 is FYNNEI. J lost 5 bases, V lost 6 bases, and 0 bases had no gene match. There are 14 residues in the CDR3.

V usage is TRBV7-8 and J usage is TRBJ1-4, with no clear D. The germline gives CDR1 SGHVS, CDR2 FQNEAQ. V dropped 2 bases and J dropped 7 bases, with 8 bases sitting between them. This CDR3 comprises 13 residues. The CDR3 DNA sequence: TGTGCCAGCAGCTTACTTCACGGTGAAAAACTGTTTTTT. Its protein is CASSLLHGEKLFF.

This chain uses TRBV28 with TRBJ1-1; 10 positions match TRBD1. V shed 3 bases, J shed 6 bases, and the junction held 10 bases outside the gene matches. Germline lookup yields CDR1 MDHEN and CDR2 SYDVKM. This CDR3 has 16 amino acids. Here the CDR3 reads CASSLWDRGPTAEAFF. CDR3 DNA sequence: TGTGCCAGCAGTTTGTGGGACAGGGGACCCACAGCTGAAGCTTTCTTT. Supplemented by reference TRBV28 and TRBJ1-1, the full variable domain reads DVKVTQSSRYLVKRTGEKVFLECVQDMDHENMFWYRQDPGLGLRLIYFSYDVKMKEKGDIPEGYSVSREKKERFSLILESASTNQTSMYLCASSLWDRGPTAEAFFGQGTRLTVV.

This clone was observed a few times. This chain uses TRBV6-5 with TRBJ1-5; maybe TRBD1 (6 bases). CDR3 length: 15 amino acids. V lost 5 bases to trimming and J lost 6 bases, with 17 bases between them. Germline lookup yields CDR1 MNHEY and CDR2 SVGAGI. For the CDR3, the DNA is TGTGCCAGCAGTCCTCAACCACAGGGTCGTCAGCCCCAGCATTTT. It translates to CASSPQPQGRQPQHF.